A selection of T cell receptor beta chains follows, all from one sample in a study of cytomegalovirus exposure and HLA in healthy donors. Sequencing was performed with immunoSEQ multiplex PCR; in TCRdb, only in-frame clones are kept and a portion is missing. This sample has 150,000 to 200,000 clones; approximately 80% occur once, and the top ten carry over 2.5%. Sequenced input: PBMCs. The receptors were sampled from a woman between 35 and 50 years old in good health and CMV-seropositive. Both conserved end residues are part of each CDR3. D genes are given only for firm matches. Only some rows state a clone size, as once, few, many or a class for expanded clones.

clone size: NA
D gene: TRBD1
V gene: TRBV7-2
J gene: TRBJ1-2
CDR3 DNA: TGTGCCAGCAGCGGTGACAGGGGGTCTGGCTACACCTTC
CDR3 protein: CASSGDRGSGYTF

clone size: NA
D gene: NA
V gene: TRBV4-3
J gene: TRBJ2-1
CDR3 DNA: TGCGCCAGCAGCCAAGTGAGGGATGGTGAGCAGTTCTTC
CDR3 protein: CASSQVRDGEQFF

clone size: NA
D gene: TRBD1
V gene: TRBV28
J gene: TRBJ2-5
CDR3 DNA: TGTGCCAGCAGTTTGAAGGGGGCGCGGGAGACCCAGTACTTC
CDR3 protein: CASSLKGARETQYF

clone size: few
D gene: TRBD1
V gene: TRBV10-3
J gene: TRBJ2-5
CDR3 DNA: TGTGCCATCAGTGACCCGACGAGGACAGGGGAAGAGACCCAGTACTTC
CDR3 protein: CAISDPTRTGEETQYF

clone size: NA
D gene: TRBD1
V gene: TRBV19
J gene: TRBJ1-3
CDR3 DNA: TGTGCCAGTAGCACCGGGACAGGGGCTGGAAACACCATATATTTT
CDR3 protein: CASSTGTGAGNTIYF

clone size: NA
D gene: NA
V gene: TRBV4-3
J gene: TRBJ2-3
CDR3 DNA: TGCGCCAGCAGCCAAGACGGCAGGTCAACGGGGACAGATACGCAGTATTTT
CDR3 protein: CASSQDGRSTGTDTQYF

clone size: NA
D gene: TRBD1
V gene: TRBV10-3
J gene: TRBJ2-2
CDR3 DNA: TGTGCCATCAGCGGGACAGGGGGCACCGGGGAGCTGTTTTTT
CDR3 protein: CAISGTGGTGELFF

clone size: NA
D gene: NA
V gene: TRBV4-2
J gene: TRBJ1-4
CDR3 DNA: TGTGCCAGCAGCCCTACCCACCAGGGAGGTGTAAAACTGTTTTTT
CDR3 protein: CASSPTHQGGVKLFF

clone size: NA
D gene: NA
V gene: TRBV4-2
J gene: TRBJ2-5
CDR3 DNA: TGTGCCAGCAGCCAAGGGGAGGCCGGGGAGACCCAGTACTTC
CDR3 protein: CASSQGEAGETQYF

clone size: NA
D gene: TRBD2
V gene: TRBV19
J gene: TRBJ2-1
CDR3 DNA: TGTGCCAGCGCTGGACTAGCGGGAGGGCTTGGTGAGCAGTTCTTC
CDR3 protein: CASAGLAGGLGEQFF

clone size: NA
D gene: TRBD1
V gene: TRBV6-4
J gene: TRBJ1-2
CDR3 DNA: TGTGCCAGCAGTGACTCAGGACAGGGGTGGGATGGCTACACCTTC
CDR3 protein: CASSDSGQGWDGYTF

clone size: NA
D gene: TRBD1
V gene: TRBV7-2
J gene: TRBJ2-3
CDR3 DNA: TGTGCCAGCAGCTTAGCAGGACAGGGTACAGATACGCAGTATTTT
CDR3 protein: CASSLAGQGTDTQYF

clone size: NA
D gene: TRBD1
V gene: TRBV11-2
J gene: TRBJ1-2
CDR3 DNA: TGTGCCAGCAGCCCACTAGACAGGGTCTATGGCTACACCTTC
CDR3 protein: CASSPLDRVYGYTF

clone size: NA
D gene: NA
V gene: TRBV13
J gene: TRBJ2-3
CDR3 DNA: TGTGCCAGCTCCCTTGGCACAGATACGCAGTATTTT
CDR3 protein: CASSLGTDTQYF

clone size: once
D gene: TRBD1
V gene: TRBV4-3
J gene: TRBJ1-5
CDR3 DNA: TGCGCCAGCAGCCAAGTTTACAGGGGGGGTCAGCCCCAGCATTTT
CDR3 protein: CASSQVYRGGQPQHF

clone size: NA
D gene: NA
V gene: TRBV6-1
J gene: TRBJ2-3
CDR3 DNA: TGTGCCAGCAGTGAGGAAGGGGCGCGTGGAGATACGCAGTATTTT
CDR3 protein: CASSEEGARGDTQYF

clone size: NA
D gene: NA
V gene: TRBV7-9
J gene: TRBJ2-3
CDR3 DNA: TGTGCCAGCAGCTATAGCGGAGATACGCAGTATTTT
CDR3 protein: CASSYSGDTQYF

clone size: few
D gene: TRBD2
V gene: TRBV11-3
J gene: TRBJ2-7
CDR3 DNA: TGTGCCAGCAGCCCGACTGGGCTAGCGGGCCTGAACTACGAGCAGTACTTC
CDR3 protein: CASSPTGLAGLNYEQYF

clone size: NA
D gene: NA
V gene: TRBV13
J gene: TRBJ2-7
CDR3 DNA: TGTGCCAGCGGGCGGGGGCGGCCCTCCTACGAGCAGTACTTC
CDR3 protein: CASGRGRPSYEQYF

clone size: NA
D gene: NA
V gene: TRBV30
J gene: TRBJ2-1
CDR3 DNA: TGTGCCTGGAGTCCTATTTCGGTCACCTTAACGGGTAGCTCCTACAATGAGCAGTTCTTC
CDR3 protein: CAWSPISVTLTGSSYNEQFF

clone size: NA
D gene: NA
V gene: TRBV11-2
J gene: TRBJ1-2
CDR3 DNA: TGTGCCAGCAGCTTAGATCAGACAGTCGGCTACACCTTC
CDR3 protein: CASSLDQTVGYTF

clone size: NA
D gene: TRBD2
V gene: TRBV9
J gene: TRBJ2-5
CDR3 DNA: TGTGCCAGCAGCGTAGGGCCACCCCGGACTAGCGAGACCCAGTACTTC
CDR3 protein: CASSVGPPRTSETQYF

clone size: few
D gene: NA
V gene: TRBV9
J gene: TRBJ1-4
CDR3 DNA: TGTGCCAGCAGCGTAAGCACGGGGGGAAATAATGAAAAACTGTTTTTT
CDR3 protein: CASSVSTGGNNEKLFF

clone size: once
D gene: NA
V gene: TRBV11-2
J gene: TRBJ2-5
CDR3 DNA: TGTGCCAGCAGCCGACCGCGGGAGACCCAGTACTTC
CDR3 protein: CASSRPRETQYF

clone size: NA
D gene: TRBD1
V gene: TRBV7-2
J gene: TRBJ1-3
CDR3 DNA: TGTGCCAGCAGCTTATGGGGGACAGGTGGAAACACCATATATTTT
CDR3 protein: CASSLWGTGGNTIYF

clone size: NA
D gene: TRBD1
V gene: TRBV11-2
J gene: TRBJ1-2
CDR3 DNA: TGTGCCAGCAGCTCCAATTCAGGGGGCGCGGGTGGCTACACCTTC
CDR3 protein: CASSSNSGGAGGYTF

clone size: NA
D gene: NA
V gene: TRBV6-5
J gene: TRBJ1-2
CDR3 DNA: TGTGCCAGCAGTACCGGTGATCGCTGGGGCTACACCTTC
CDR3 protein: CASSTGDRWGYTF

clone size: few
D gene: NA
V gene: TRBV7-2
J gene: TRBJ1-5
CDR3 DNA: TGTGCCAGCAGCCGTGATGCAGGGTCCGAGAGGCCCCAGCATTTT
CDR3 protein: CASSRDAGSERPQHF

clone size: once
D gene: NA
V gene: TRBV5-1
J gene: TRBJ2-1
CDR3 DNA: TGCGCCAGCAGCTTGTCTAGGGGGAATGAGCAGTTCTTC
CDR3 protein: CASSLSRGNEQFF

clone size: NA
D gene: NA
V gene: TRBV11-2
J gene: TRBJ2-5
CDR3 DNA: TGTGCCAGCAGCTTTTCCGACCAAGAGACCCAGTACTTC
CDR3 protein: CASSFSDQETQYF

clone size: NA
D gene: NA
V gene: TRBV18
J gene: TRBJ2-1
CDR3 DNA: TGTGCCAGCTCCTTTACGGACAGTCCCTACAATGAGCAGTTCTTC
CDR3 protein: CASSFTDSPYNEQFF

clone size: NA
D gene: TRBD2
V gene: TRBV5-1
J gene: TRBJ2-1
CDR3 DNA: TGCGCCAGCAGCCCCGGGACTAGCGGGAGTTCCTACAATGAGCAGTTCTTC
CDR3 protein: CASSPGTSGSSYNEQFF

clone size: NA
D gene: TRBD1
V gene: TRBV19
J gene: TRBJ2-2
CDR3 DNA: TGTGCCAGTAGTCTGCAGGGGGCCAGGGGGCTGTTTTTT
CDR3 protein: CASSLQGARGLFF

clone size: NA
D gene: TRBD2
V gene: TRBV30
J gene: TRBJ2-3
CDR3 DNA: TGTGCCTGGAGTCTCACCCCCTTTACTAGCGGGGGGGTACCAGATACGCAGTATTTT
CDR3 protein: CAWSLTPFTSGGVPDTQYF

clone size: NA
D gene: NA
V gene: TRBV30
J gene: TRBJ2-3
CDR3 DNA: TGTGCCTGGAGTCGTGGAGGTTCCTTGGATACGCAGTATTTT
CDR3 protein: CAWSRGGSLDTQYF

clone size: NA
D gene: NA
V gene: TRBV19
J gene: TRBJ1-1
CDR3 DNA: TGTGCCAGTAGTCCAAAAGGAGGGGCCGGTGAAGCTTTCTTT
CDR3 protein: CASSPKGGAGEAFF

clone size: NA
D gene: TRBD1
V gene: TRBV25-1
J gene: TRBJ2-5
CDR3 DNA: TGTGCCAGCAGTGAATATCGACAGGGAAGGTCACGGGAGACCCAGTACTTC
CDR3 protein: CASSEYRQGRSRETQYF

clone size: NA
D gene: NA
V gene: TRBV11-2
J gene: TRBJ2-7
CDR3 DNA: TGTGCCAGCAGCCCAAGCCCCTACGAGCAGTACTTC
CDR3 protein: CASSPSPYEQYF

clone size: NA
D gene: TRBD1
V gene: TRBV19
J gene: TRBJ2-1
CDR3 DNA: TGTGCCAGTAGTATGATTGGGACAGGCGAAGTAAGGGGCAATGAGCAGTTCTTC
CDR3 protein: CASSMIGTGEVRGNEQFF

clone size: few
D gene: NA
V gene: TRBV27
J gene: TRBJ1-2
CDR3 DNA: TGTGCCACTAAAACGGGGGGGGTAAGCTATGGCTACACCTTC
CDR3 protein: CATKTGGVSYGYTF

clone size: NA
D gene: NA
V gene: TRBV28
J gene: TRBJ1-2
CDR3 DNA: TGTGCCAGCAGCACCCCCGTTCCCGGGGGCTACACCTTC
CDR3 protein: CASSTPVPGGYTF

clone size: few
D gene: TRBD2
V gene: TRBV11-3
J gene: TRBJ2-1
CDR3 DNA: TGTGCCAGCAGCCAACTAGCGGTCAATGAGCAGTTCTTC
CDR3 protein: CASSQLAVNEQFF

clone size: NA
D gene: TRBD2
V gene: TRBV5-6
J gene: TRBJ2-7
CDR3 DNA: TGTGCCAGCAGCTATGCGACTAGCGGGAGGGGAGTCGGCGAGCAGTACTTC
CDR3 protein: CASSYATSGRGVGEQYF

clone size: NA
D gene: TRBD2
V gene: TRBV9
J gene: TRBJ2-5
CDR3 DNA: TGTGCCAGCAGCGTAGCCCTTGAGACTAGCGGGAGACTGGAGACCCAGTACTTC
CDR3 protein: CASSVALETSGRLETQYF

clone size: few
D gene: NA
V gene: TRBV18
J gene: TRBJ2-1
CDR3 DNA: TGTGCCAGCTTTACAGGGGAGGCTCATAAAGAGCAGTTCTTC
CDR3 protein: CASFTGEAHKEQFF

clone size: NA
D gene: TRBD1
V gene: TRBV29-1
J gene: TRBJ1-2
CDR3 DNA: TGCAGCTCGAGCGGGATAGGACAGGGGTATGGCTACACCTTC
CDR3 protein: CSSSGIGQGYGYTF

clone size: few
D gene: TRBD1
V gene: TRBV29-1
J gene: TRBJ1-3
CDR3 DNA: TGCAGCGTTGGGGACAGGGGTATAAACACCATATATTTT
CDR3 protein: CSVGDRGINTIYF

clone size: NA
D gene: TRBD2
V gene: TRBV7-2
J gene: TRBJ2-6
CDR3 DNA: TGTGCCAGCAGCCCGAGACTAGCGGGAGGGGCCAACGTCCTGACTTTC
CDR3 protein: CASSPRLAGGANVLTF

clone size: few
D gene: NA
V gene: TRBV7-8
J gene: TRBJ2-5
CDR3 DNA: TGTGCCAGCAGCTTGCTGCCGGAAAGGAGGCAAGAGACCCAGTACTTC
CDR3 protein: CASSLLPERRQETQYF

clone size: NA
D gene: TRBD2
V gene: TRBV10-3
J gene: TRBJ2-5
CDR3 DNA: TGTGCCATCAGCGGGGGGGCCCTCGAGACCCAGTACTTC
CDR3 protein: CAISGGALETQYF

clone size: NA
D gene: TRBD2
V gene: TRBV5-1
J gene: TRBJ2-3
CDR3 DNA: TGCGCCAGCAGACCAACCCTAGCGGGAGATGGCACAGATACGCAGTATTTT
CDR3 protein: CASRPTLAGDGTDTQYF

clone size: NA
D gene: TRBD1
V gene: TRBV19
J gene: TRBJ1-2
CDR3 DNA: TGTGCCAGTAGGCGGGACAGTAACTATGGCTACACCTTC
CDR3 protein: CASRRDSNYGYTF

clone size: NA
D gene: TRBD1
V gene: TRBV7-9
J gene: TRBJ2-1
CDR3 DNA: TGTGCCAGCAGCCAGGGGGCAGAAATGGAGTTCTTC
CDR3 protein: CASSQGAEMEFF

clone size: NA
D gene: NA
V gene: TRBV6-5
J gene: TRBJ1-1
CDR3 DNA: TGTGCCAGCAGTTACAGGACTGGGGTGAACACTGAAGCTTTCTTT
CDR3 protein: CASSYRTGVNTEAFF

clone size: NA
D gene: NA
V gene: TRBV6-5
J gene: TRBJ1-2
CDR3 DNA: TGTGCCAGCAGACAACCGGGACTTAATGGCTACACCTTC
CDR3 protein: CASRQPGLNGYTF

clone size: once
D gene: TRBD1
V gene: TRBV2
J gene: TRBJ2-3
CDR3 DNA: TGTGCCAGCAGAGACCCTGGACAGGGGTGGGATACGCAGTATTTT
CDR3 protein: CASRDPGQGWDTQYF